The T cell receptor beta chain under discussion was sequenced for a study of shared clonotypes between healthy human individuals. CDR1 and CDR2 from the germline V gene are SGHTA and FQGTGA. The CDR3 length is 17 residues. The germline V and J ends were trimmed by 0 bases and 2 bases, with 15 bases remaining between them. Once extracted for a subset, genomic DNA was divided evenly among several immunoSEQ plates. Libraries were prepared by immunoSEQ multiplex PCR; TCRdb keeps only in-frame clonotypes and omits some of them. The sample consists of approximately 2.5 million clones, 85% to 95% of them appearing once.

This sequence originates from a young man in good health. Sequenced: naive CD4+ T cells sorted from blood. Subset specified: CD45RA+ positively selected. V and J are TRBV7-3 and TRBJ2-3; D is unclear. The CDR3 DNA is TGTGCCAGCAGCTTAACAGTTTCGGTTCTACACACAGATACGCAGTATTTT. Its translation is CASSLTVSVLHTDTQYF.